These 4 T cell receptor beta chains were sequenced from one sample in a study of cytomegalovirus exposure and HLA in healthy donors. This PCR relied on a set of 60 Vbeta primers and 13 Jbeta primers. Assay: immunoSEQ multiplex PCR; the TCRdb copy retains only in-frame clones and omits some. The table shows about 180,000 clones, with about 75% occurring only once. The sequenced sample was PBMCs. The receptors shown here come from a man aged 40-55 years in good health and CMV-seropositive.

DNA for the CDR3: TGTGCCAGCACCCCAAAGACTAGCGGACTCAATGAGCAGTTCTTC. As protein: CASTPKTSGLNEQFF. The chain combines TRBV6-6 with TRBJ2-1, with TRBD2 matching 9 bases. This CDR3 comprises 15 residues. In germline, CDR1 is MNHNY, CDR2 SVGAGI (reference sequence). With V trimmed by 7 bases and J by 6 bases, 10 bases remained unmatched.

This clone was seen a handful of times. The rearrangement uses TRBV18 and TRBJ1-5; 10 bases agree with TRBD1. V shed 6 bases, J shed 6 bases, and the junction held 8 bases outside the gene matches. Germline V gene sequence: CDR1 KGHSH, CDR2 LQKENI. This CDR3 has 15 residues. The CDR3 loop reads CASSQTGGSGQPQHF. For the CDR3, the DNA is TGTGCCAGCTCGCAGACAGGGGGCTCGGGTCAGCCCCAGCATTTT.

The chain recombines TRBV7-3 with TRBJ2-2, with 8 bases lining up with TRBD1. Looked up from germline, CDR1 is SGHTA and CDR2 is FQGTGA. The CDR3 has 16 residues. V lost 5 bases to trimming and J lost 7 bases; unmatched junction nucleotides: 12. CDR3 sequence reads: CASSPDLQGAGGELFF. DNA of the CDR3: TGTGCCAGCAGCCCCGACCTTCAGGGGGCTGGCGGGGAGCTGTTTTTT.

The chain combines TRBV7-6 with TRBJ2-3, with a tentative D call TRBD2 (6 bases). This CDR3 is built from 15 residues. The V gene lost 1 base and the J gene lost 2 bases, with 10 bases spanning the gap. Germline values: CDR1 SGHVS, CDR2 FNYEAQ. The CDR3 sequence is CASSLGTTNTDTQYF. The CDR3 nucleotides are TGTGCCAGCAGCTTAGGGACTACGAACACAGATACGCAGTATTTT.